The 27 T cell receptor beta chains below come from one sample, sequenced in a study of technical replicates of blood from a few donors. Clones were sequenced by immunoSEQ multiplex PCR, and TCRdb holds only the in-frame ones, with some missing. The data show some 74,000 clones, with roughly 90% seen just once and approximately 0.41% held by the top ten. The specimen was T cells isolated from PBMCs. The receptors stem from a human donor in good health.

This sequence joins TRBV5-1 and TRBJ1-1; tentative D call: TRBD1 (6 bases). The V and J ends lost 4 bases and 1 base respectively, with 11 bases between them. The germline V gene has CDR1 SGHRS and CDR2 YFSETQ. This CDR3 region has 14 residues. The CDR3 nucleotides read TGCGCCAGCAGCGTGGGACAAAAGAACACTGAAGCTTTCTTT. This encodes CASSVGQKNTEAFF.

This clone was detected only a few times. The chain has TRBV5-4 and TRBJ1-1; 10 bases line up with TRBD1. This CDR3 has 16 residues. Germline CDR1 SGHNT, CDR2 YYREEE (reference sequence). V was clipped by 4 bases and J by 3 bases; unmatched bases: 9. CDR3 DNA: TGTGCCAGCAGCGGCAGACAGGGGGCCGGGGACACTGAAGCTTTCTTT. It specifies CASSGRQGAGDTEAFF.

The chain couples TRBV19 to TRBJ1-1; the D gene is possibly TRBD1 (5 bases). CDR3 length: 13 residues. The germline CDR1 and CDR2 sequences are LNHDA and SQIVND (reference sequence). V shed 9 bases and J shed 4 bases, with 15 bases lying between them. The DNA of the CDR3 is TGTGCCAGCTCTGCGGGGCTTCCCACTGAAGCTTTCTTT. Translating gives CASSAGLPTEAFF.

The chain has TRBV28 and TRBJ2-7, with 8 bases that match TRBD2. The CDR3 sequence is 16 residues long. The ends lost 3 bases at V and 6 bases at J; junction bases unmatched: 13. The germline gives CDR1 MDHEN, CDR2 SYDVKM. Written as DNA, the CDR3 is TGTGCCAGCAGTTTTGGGGAGTGGAGCGGGAGTAGCGAGCAGTACTTC. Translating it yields CASSFGEWSGSSEQYF.

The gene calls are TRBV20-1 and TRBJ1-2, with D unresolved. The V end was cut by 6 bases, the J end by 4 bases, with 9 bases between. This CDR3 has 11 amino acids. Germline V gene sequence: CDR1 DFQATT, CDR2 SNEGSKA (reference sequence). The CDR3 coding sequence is TGCAGTGCGGGCGGGGTCTATGGCTACACCTTC. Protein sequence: CSAGGVYGYTF.

CDR3 loop: CASSPTGVGGYTF. The CDR3 nucleotides read TGTGCCAGCAGCCCCACAGGGGTGGGTGGCTACACCTTC. V gene TRBV11-3 combines with J gene TRBJ1-2; 7 bases match TRBD1. J lost 7 bases, V lost 5 bases, and 7 bases had no gene match. Looked up from germline, CDR1 is SGHNT and CDR2 is YENEEA. This CDR3 has 13 residues.

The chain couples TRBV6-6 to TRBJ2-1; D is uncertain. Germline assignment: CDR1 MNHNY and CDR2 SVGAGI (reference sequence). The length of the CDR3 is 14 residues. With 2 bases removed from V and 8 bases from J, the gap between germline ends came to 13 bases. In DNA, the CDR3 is TGTGCCAGCAGTTACCGACATGGGTCCGATGAGCAGTTCTTC. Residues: CASSYRHGSDEQFF.

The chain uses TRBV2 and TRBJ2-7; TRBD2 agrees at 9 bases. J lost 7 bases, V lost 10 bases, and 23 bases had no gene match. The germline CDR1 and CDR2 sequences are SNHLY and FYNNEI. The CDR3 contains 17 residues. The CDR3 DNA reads TGTGCCACCAGCGACTTTATAGCGGGAGTAATCTCGGGTGAGCAGTACTTC. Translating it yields CATSDFIAGVISGEQYF.

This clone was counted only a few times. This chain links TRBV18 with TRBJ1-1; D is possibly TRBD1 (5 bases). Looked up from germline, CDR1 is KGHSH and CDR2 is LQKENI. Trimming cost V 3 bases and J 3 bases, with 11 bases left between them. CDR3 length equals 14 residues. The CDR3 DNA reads TGTGCCAGCTCACCGGGAGGGGTTGACACTGAAGCTTTCTTT. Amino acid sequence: CASSPGGVDTEAFF.

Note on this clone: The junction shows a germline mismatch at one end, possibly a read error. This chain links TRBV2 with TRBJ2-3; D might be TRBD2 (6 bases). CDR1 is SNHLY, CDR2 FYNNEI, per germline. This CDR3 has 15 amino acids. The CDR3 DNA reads TGTGCCAGCAGAGAAGGACTATCTAGCACAGATACGCAGTATTTT. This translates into CASREGLSSTDTQYF. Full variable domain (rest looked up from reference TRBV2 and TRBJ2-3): EPEVTQTPSHQVTQMGQEVILRCVPISNHLYFYWYRQILGQKVEFLVSFYNNEISEKSEIFDDQFSVERPDGSNFTLKIRSTKLEDSAMYFCASREGLSSTDTQYFGPGTRLTVL.

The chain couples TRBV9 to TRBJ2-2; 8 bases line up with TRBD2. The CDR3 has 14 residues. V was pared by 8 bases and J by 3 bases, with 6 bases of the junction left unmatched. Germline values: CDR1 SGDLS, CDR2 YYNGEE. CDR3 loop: CASTGLVDTGELFF. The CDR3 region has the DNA TGTGCCAGTACGGGACTAGTCGACACCGGGGAGCTGTTTTTT.

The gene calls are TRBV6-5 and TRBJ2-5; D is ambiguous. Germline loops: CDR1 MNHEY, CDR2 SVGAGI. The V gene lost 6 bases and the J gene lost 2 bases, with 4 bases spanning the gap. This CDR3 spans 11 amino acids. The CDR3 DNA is TGTGCCAGCAGGCGTCAAGAGACCCAGTACTTC. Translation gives CASRRQETQYF.

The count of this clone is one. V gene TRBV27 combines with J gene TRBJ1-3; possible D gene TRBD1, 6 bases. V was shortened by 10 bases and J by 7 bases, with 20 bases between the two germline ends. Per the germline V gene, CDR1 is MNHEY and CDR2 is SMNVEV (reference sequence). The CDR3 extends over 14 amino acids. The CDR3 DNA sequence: TGTGCCAATACAGGGTCTCGGAGAAGGAACACCATATATTTT. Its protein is CANTGSRRRNTIYF.

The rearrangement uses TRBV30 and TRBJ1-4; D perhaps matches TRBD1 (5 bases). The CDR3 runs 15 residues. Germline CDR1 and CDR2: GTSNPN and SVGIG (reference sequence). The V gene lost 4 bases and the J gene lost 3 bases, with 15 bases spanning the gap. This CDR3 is CAWNLGVVANEKLFF. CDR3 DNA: TGTGCCTGGAACTTAGGGGTAGTAGCTAATGAAAAACTGTTTTTT.

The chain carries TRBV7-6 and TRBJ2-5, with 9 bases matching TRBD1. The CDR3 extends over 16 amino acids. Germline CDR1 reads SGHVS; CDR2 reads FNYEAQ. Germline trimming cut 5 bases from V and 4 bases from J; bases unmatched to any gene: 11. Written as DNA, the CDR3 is TGTGCCAGCAGCCAAAGTCCCGGGACAGGGCCAGAGACCCAGTACTTC. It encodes CASSQSPGTGPETQYF.

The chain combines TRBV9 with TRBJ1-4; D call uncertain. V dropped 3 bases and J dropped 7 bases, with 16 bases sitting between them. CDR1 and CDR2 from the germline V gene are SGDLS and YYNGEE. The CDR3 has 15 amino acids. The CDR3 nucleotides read TGTGCCAGCAGCGGGGTGGGGATAGGGAGTGAAAAACTGTTTTTT. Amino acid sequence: CASSGVGIGSEKLFF.

As DNA, the CDR3 is TGTGCCAGCAAGGTGACTGTTGACTCTGGAAACACCATATATTTT. Amino acids: CASKVTVDSGNTIYF. The chain combines TRBV6-1 with TRBJ1-3; D gene uncertain. The CDR3 runs 15 residues. Trimming pared 7 bases from V and 0 bases from J, leaving 13 bases between. Germline V gives CDR1 MNHNS, CDR2 SASEGT.

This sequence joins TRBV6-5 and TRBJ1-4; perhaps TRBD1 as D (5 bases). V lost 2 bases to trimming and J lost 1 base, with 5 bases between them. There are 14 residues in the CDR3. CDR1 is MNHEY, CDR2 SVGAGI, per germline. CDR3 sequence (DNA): TGTGCCAGCAGTTACCAGGGAACTAATGAAAAACTGTTTTTT. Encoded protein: CASSYQGTNEKLFF.

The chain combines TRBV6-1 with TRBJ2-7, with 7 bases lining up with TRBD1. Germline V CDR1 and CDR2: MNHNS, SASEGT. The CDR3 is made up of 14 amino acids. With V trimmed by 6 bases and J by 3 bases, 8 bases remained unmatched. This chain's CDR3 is CASRDGTVNYEQYF. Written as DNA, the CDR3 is TGTGCCAGCAGGGATGGGACAGTCAACTACGAGCAGTACTTC.

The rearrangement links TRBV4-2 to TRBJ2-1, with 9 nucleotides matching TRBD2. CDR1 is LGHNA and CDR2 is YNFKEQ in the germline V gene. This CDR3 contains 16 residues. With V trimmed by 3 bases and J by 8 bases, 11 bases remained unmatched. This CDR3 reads CASSQVDPGTSYEQFF. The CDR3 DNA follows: TGTGCCAGCAGCCAGGTAGACCCCGGGACTAGCTATGAGCAGTTCTTC.

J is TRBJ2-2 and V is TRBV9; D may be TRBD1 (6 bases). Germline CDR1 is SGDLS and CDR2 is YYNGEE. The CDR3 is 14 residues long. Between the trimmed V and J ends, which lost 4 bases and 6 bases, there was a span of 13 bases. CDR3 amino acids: CASSPGQLSGELFF. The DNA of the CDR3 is TGTGCCAGCAGCCCCGGACAGTTGTCCGGGGAGCTGTTTTTT.

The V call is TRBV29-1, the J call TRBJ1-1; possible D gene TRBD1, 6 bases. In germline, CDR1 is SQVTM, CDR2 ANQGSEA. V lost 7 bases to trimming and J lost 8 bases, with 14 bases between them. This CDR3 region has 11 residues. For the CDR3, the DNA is TGCAGCGCCCATGAGGGGACAGAAGCTTTCTTT. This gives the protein CSAHEGTEAFF. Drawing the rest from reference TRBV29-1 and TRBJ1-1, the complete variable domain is SAVISQKPSRDICQRGTSLTIQCQVDSQVTMMFWYRQQPGQSLTLIATANQGSEATYESGFVIDKFPISRPNLTFSTLTVSNMSPEDSSIYLCSAHEGTEAFFGQGTRLTVV.

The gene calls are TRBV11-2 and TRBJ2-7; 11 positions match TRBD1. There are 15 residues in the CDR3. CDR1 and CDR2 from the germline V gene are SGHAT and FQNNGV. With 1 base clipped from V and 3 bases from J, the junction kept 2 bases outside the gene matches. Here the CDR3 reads CASSLVGTGGYEQYF. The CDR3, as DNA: TGTGCCAGCAGCTTAGTCGGGACAGGGGGCTACGAGCAGTACTTC.

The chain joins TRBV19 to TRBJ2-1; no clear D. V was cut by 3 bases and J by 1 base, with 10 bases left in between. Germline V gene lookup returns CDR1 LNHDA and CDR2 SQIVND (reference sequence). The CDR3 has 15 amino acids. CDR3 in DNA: TGTGCCAGTAGTATCCTAGACGGATCCTACAATGAGCAGTTCTTC. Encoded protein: CASSILDGSYNEQFF.

The CDR3 bases are TGTGCCAGCAGCGAACAGGGTGTTGAGACCCAGTACTTC. As protein: CASSEQGVETQYF. This chain joins TRBV9 and TRBJ2-5; tentatively, D is TRBD1 (6 bases). Germline assignment: CDR1 SGDLS and CDR2 YYNGEE. Trimming pared 3 bases from V and 5 bases from J, leaving 11 bases between. CDR3 length: 13 residues.

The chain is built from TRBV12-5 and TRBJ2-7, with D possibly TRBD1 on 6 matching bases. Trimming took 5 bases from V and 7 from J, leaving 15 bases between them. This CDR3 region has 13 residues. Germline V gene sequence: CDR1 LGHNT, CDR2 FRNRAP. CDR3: CASGPQGSGEQYF. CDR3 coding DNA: TGTGCTAGTGGTCCGCAGGGGTCCGGGGAGCAGTACTTC.

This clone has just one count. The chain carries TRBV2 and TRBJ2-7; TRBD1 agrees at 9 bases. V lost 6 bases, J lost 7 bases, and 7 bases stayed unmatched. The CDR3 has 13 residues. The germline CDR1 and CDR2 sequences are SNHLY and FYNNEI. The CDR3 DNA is TGTGCCAGCAGGGGGACAGGGTTGGAAGAGCAGTACTTC. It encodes CASRGTGLEEQYF.